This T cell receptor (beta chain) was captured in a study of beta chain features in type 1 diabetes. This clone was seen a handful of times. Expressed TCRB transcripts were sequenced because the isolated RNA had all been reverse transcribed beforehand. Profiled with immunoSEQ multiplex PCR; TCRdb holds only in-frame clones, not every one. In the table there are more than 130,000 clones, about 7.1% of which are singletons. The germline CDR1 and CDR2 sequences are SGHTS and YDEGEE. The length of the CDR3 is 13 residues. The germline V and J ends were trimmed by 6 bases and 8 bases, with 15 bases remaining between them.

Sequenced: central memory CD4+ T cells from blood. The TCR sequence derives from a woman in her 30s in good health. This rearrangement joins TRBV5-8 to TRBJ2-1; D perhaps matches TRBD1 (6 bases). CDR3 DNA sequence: TGTGCCAGCAACCTGGTGGGGGCACATGAGCAGTTCTTC. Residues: CASNLVGAHEQFF.